This is a list of T cell receptor beta chains from one sample in a study of CD8+CD57+ T cells in acquired aplastic anemia. TCRdb processed the reads anew with MiXCR; each CDR3 protein has one entry. The top ten hold 10% to 15% of the sample, which has about 180,000 distinct CDR3 sequences, approximately 48% seen once. Sequencing was performed on sorted CD4+, CD8+, or CD8+CD57+ T cells (not recorded which) from PBMCs. The receptor set was obtained from a human donor with aplastic anemia. The CDR3 runs from the conserved cysteine through the conserved F or W.

v_call | cdr3_aa
TRBV19 | CASSIDTSGNTIYF
TRBV4-3 | CASSQDRVTGELFF
TRBV7-2 | CASSLGTANSGYTF
TRBV12-3/TRBV12-4 | CATALGNGNQPQHF
TRBV7-2 | CASSSIGQGTEQYF
TRBV3-1 | CASSLRLEIYNEQFF
TRBV5-6 | CASSTRRTGGTNEKLFF
TRBV20-1 | CSATRHGGAHSYNEQFF
TRBV6-1 | CASRGTRGGLGNEQFF
TRBV30 | CAWSFRGGTDTQYF
TRBV2 | CAGSWDRGCETQYF
TRBV20-1 | CSAFPGGRAEETQYF
TRBV4-1 | CASSPSGGAGNQPQHF
TRBV10-3 | CALKGPGPSYEQYF
TRBV6-1 | CASSRAEGITYEQYF
TRBV7-3 | CASSSGSGKQYF
TRBV19 | CASRNPPAAGGYTF
TRBV7-2 | CATAETYEQYF
TRBV20-1 | CSARVRDRAGEAFF
TRBV2 | CASRRQGNEQFF
TRBV2 | CARDVGQGAYEQYF
TRBV20-1 | CSANKMGTGGFEQYF
TRBV20-1 | CSARDGYSGANVLTF
TRBV29-1 | CSVAENYGYTF
TRBV20-1 | CSAPTTGQLNTEAFF
TRBV20-1 | CSASGRKGNSPLHF
TRBV6-1 | CASQDRGVDAYGYTF
TRBV20-1 | CSAGGGSGYEQYF